The source of this T cell receptor beta chain is a study of blood T cell repertoires in COVID-19. Study-wide context: Sites in the United States, Italy and Spain provided acute and convalescent COVID-19 samples. Sources were T cells, B-cell-depleted T cells, or PBMCs; the material itself was cDNA or gDNA.

The CDR3 loop spans 14 amino acids. V lost 3 bases, J lost 5 bases, and 13 bases lay in between. CDR1 MDHEN and CDR2 SYDVKM come from the germline V gene. In the authors' workflow: It was from reference gene primer amplification that nucleated cell counts were estimated. This table comes from immunoSEQ multiplex PCR, and its TCRdb copy is limited to in-frame clones, with some not included. The DNA gave D and trimming, while V, J and clone size come from that table. The table has about 260,000 clones, 88% seen once. The TCR comes from a human donor in a cohort sampled during active COVID-19. The chain uses TRBV28 and TRBJ1-2, with TRBD1 as a possible D gene (6 bases). Sequences were obtained from peripheral blood. CDR3 DNA sequence: TGTGCCAGCAGTTTCCCGGACAGAGGTTATGGCTACACCTTC. It translates to CASSFPDRGYGYTF.